The clone carrying this TCR beta chain was detected once. The data were taken from a study of shared clonotypes between healthy human individuals. TCRdb keeps only in-frame clones here, not all; method: immunoSEQ multiplex PCR. The data show about 2 million clones, 95% seen once. CDR1 is MNHNS and CDR2 is SASEGT in the germline V gene. The CDR3 consists of 13 residues. V was cut by 1 base and J by 7 bases, with 10 bases left in between. The sequence was obtained from a man younger than 35 in good health. V gene TRBV6-1 combines with J gene TRBJ2-5; D gene ambiguous. Sequences were obtained from naive CD4+ T cells sorted from blood. As to subset: CD45RA+ positively selected. This CDR3 reads CASSEDMVSTQYF. DNA for the CDR3: TGTGCCAGCAGTGAAGATATGGTGTCGACCCAGTACTTC.